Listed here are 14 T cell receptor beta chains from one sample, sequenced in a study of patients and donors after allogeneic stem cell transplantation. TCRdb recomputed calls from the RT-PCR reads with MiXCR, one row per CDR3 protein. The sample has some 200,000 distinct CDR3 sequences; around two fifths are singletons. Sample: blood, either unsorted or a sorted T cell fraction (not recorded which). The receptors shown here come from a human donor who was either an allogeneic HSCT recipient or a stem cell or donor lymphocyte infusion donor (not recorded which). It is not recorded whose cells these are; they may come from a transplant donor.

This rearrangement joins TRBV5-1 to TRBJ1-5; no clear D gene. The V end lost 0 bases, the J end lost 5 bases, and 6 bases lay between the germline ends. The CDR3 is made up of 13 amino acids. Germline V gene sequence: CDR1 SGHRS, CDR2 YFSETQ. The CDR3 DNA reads TGCGCCAGCAGCTTGGTAGGGTATCAGCCCCAGCATTTT. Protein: CASSLVGYQPQHF.

CDR3 DNA: TGCAGCGTTGATAACCAGCAAAGCACAGATACGCAGTATTTT. Encoded protein: CSVDNQQSTDTQYF. This sequence joins TRBV29-1 and TRBJ2-3; D call uncertain. The CDR3 has 14 amino acids. V was cut by 3 bases and J by 0 bases, with 10 bases left in between. In germline, CDR1 is SQVTM, CDR2 ANQGSEA.

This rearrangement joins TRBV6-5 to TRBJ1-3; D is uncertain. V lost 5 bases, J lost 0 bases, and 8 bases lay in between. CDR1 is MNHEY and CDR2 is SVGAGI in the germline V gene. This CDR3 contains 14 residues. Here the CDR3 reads CASSPDLSGNTIYF. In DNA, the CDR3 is TGTGCCAGCAGTCCTGACCTCTCTGGAAACACCATATATTTT.

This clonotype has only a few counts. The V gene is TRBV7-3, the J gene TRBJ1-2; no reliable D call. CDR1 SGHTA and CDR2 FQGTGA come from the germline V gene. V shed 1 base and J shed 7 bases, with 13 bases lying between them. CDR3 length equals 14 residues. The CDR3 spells CASSLMRGTGGYTF. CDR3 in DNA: TGTGCCAGCAGCTTAATGCGGGGTACCGGTGGCTACACCTTC.

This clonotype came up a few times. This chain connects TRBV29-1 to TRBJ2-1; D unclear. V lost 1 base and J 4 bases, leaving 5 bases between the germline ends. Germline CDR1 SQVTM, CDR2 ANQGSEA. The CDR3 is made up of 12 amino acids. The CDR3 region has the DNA TGCAGCGTTGAAGGGGGATACAATGAGCAGTTCTTC. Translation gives CSVEGGYNEQFF.

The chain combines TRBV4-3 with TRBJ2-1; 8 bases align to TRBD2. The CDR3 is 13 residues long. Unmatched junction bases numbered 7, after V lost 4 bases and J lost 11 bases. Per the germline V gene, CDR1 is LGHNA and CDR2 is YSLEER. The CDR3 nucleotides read TGCGCCAGCAGCCTAAGACTAGCGCCCAAGCAGTTCTTC. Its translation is CASSLRLAPKQFF.

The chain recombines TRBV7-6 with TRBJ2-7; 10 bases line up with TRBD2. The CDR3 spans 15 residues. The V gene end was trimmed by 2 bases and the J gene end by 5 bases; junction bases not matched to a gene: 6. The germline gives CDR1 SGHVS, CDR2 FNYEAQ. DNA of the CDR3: TGTGCCAGCAGCTTATCTAGCGGGGGCGGGGACGAGCAGTACTTC. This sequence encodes CASSLSSGGGDEQYF.

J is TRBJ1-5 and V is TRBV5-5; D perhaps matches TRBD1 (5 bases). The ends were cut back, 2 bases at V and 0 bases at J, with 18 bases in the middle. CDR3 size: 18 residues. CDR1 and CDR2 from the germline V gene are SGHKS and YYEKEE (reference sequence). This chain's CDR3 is CASSFGEAGLYSNQPQHF. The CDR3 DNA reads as TGTGCCAGCAGCTTTGGAGAGGCGGGACTTTATAGCAATCAGCCCCAGCATTTT.

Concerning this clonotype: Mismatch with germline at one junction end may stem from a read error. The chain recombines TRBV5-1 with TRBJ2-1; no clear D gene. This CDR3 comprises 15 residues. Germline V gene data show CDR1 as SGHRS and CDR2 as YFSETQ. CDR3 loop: CASSLGAAIYNEKFF. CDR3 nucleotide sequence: TGCGCCAGCAGCTTGGGGGCGGCGATCTACAATGAGAAGTTCTTC.

CDR3 region: CSAQALKSSYNEQFF. CDR3 nucleotide sequence: TGCAGTGCCCAAGCGCTGAAGAGCTCCTACAATGAGCAGTTCTTC. This rearrangement joins TRBV20-1 to TRBJ2-1; D uncertain. Trimming left V 6 bases short and J 0 bases short, with 15 bases between. The CDR3 consists of 15 residues. Per the germline V gene, CDR1 is DFQATT and CDR2 is SNEGSKA (reference sequence).

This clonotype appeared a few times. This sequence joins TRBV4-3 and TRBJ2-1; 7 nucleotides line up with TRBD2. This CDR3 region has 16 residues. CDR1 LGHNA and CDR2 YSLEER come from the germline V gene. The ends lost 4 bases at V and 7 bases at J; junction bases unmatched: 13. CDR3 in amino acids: CASSPLASGTRNEQFF. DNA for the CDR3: TGCGCCAGCAGCCCCCTTGCGAGCGGGACGAGGAATGAGCAGTTCTTC.

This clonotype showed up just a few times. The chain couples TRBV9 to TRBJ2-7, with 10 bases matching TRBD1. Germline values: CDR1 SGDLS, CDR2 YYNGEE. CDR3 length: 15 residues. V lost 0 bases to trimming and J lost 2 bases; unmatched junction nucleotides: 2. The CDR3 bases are TGTGCCAGCAGCGTAGATGGACAGGGGGCCTACGAGCAGTACTTC. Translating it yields CASSVDGQGAYEQYF.

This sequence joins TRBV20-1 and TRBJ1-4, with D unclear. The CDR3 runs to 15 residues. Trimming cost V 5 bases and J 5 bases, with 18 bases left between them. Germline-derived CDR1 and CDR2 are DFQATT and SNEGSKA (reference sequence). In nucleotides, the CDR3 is TGCAGTGCTTCCACCTATGGACCGATCAATGAAAAACTGTTTTTT. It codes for CSASTYGPINEKLFF.

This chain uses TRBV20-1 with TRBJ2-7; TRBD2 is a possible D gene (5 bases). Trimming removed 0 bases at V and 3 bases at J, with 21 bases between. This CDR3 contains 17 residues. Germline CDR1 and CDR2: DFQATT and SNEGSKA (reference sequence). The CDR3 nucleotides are TGCAGTGCTAGAGATTTGGAACGGGGTGGTCAAAGCTACGAGCAGTACTTC. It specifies CSARDLERGGQSYEQYF.